A single sample is the source of the 16 T cell receptor beta chains below, sequenced in a study of radiation and T cells in renal cell carcinoma. Time point given: blood 4 weeks post-SBRT, at nephrectomy. Stated treatment: 15 Gy SBRT to primary tumor, nephrectomy 4 weeks later. Here immunoSEQ multiplex PCR was the method, and the copy in TCRdb shows in-frame clones only, minus some. Among 75,000 to 95,000 clones, approximately 80% were seen once, and the ten largest hold approximately 8.6%. This specimen was blood, taken from a patient whose treatment included radiotherapy and nephrectomy. These receptors all stem from a man between 50 and 59 years old with renal cell carcinoma.

This clone was recorded once. V gene TRBV27 combines with J gene TRBJ2-1; TRBD1 aligns across 8 bases. The V gene's germline CDR1 is MNHEY and CDR2 SMNVEV (reference sequence). The CDR3 totals 14 residues. V lost 8 bases and J lost 6; bases outside the gene matches: 9. The CDR3 spells CASRWTGQFNEQFF. In nucleotides, the CDR3 is TGTGCCAGCCGATGGACAGGGCAGTTCAATGAGCAGTTCTTC.

This chain links TRBV5-1 with TRBJ2-7, with D possibly being TRBD1 (6 bases). Per the germline V gene, CDR1 is SGHRS and CDR2 is YFSETQ. V was trimmed by 3 bases and J by 6 bases, leaving 10 bases between them. The length of the CDR3 is 12 residues. The CDR3 spells CASSSTGIEQYF. The CDR3 coding sequence is TGCGCCAGCAGCTCAACAGGGATCGAGCAGTACTTC.

V is TRBV30 and J is TRBJ2-7; D gene uncertain. CDR1 is GTSNPN and CDR2 is SVGIG in the germline V gene (reference sequence). Trimming removed 1 base at V and 0 bases at J, with 7 bases between. The CDR3 is 13 residues long. CDR3 sequence (DNA): TGTGCCTGGAGTGGGTTCAACTCCTACGAGCAGTACTTC. Protein product: CAWSGFNSYEQYF.

The rearrangement joins TRBV6-5 to TRBJ2-7, with D perhaps TRBD1 or TRBD2 (5 bases each). Germline assignment: CDR1 MNHEY and CDR2 SVGAGI. V dropped 2 bases and J dropped 5 bases, with 16 bases sitting between them. This CDR3 is 15 amino acids long. CDR3 nucleotide sequence: TGTGCCAGCAGTTACGGTGGGGGACCGTCTGACGAGCAGTACTTC. This encodes CASSYGGGPSDEQYF.

This clone appeared a few times. The V call is TRBV4-1, the J call TRBJ2-7; tentative D call: TRBD1 (5 bases). CDR1 is MGHRA, CDR2 YSYEKL, per germline. Trimming removed 0 bases at V and 2 bases at J, with 11 bases between. CDR3 size: 15 residues. The CDR3 sequence: CASSQEFGRAYEQYF. The CDR3 DNA reads TGCGCCAGCAGCCAAGAATTTGGCAGGGCCTACGAGCAGTACTTC.

This chain connects TRBV18 to TRBJ2-2; 7 nucleotides line up with TRBD1. This CDR3 is 15 amino acids long. Germline assignment: CDR1 KGHSH and CDR2 LQKENI. V trimming: 4 bases; J trimming: 0 bases; junction bases outside the gene matches: 2. CDR3 nucleotides: TGTGCCAGCTCACTCGGGACAGCGAACACCGGGGAGCTGTTTTTT. It yields the protein CASSLGTANTGELFF.

J is TRBJ2-7 and V is TRBV5-1; TRBD2 matches 16 bases. Germline V gives CDR1 SGHRS, CDR2 YFSETQ. The V and J ends lost 4 bases and 6 bases, in that order; junction bases with no gene match: 7. There are 16 residues in the CDR3. CDR3 protein: CASSPGTSGGAGEQYF. CDR3 bases: TGCGCCAGCAGCCCCGGGACTAGCGGGGGGGCGGGCGAGCAGTACTTC.

The V and J genes are TRBV29-1 and TRBJ1-6; no clear D. Per the germline V gene, CDR1 is SQVTM and CDR2 is ANQGSEA. This CDR3 comprises 13 residues. The ends were cut back, 5 bases at V and 7 bases at J, with 12 bases in the middle. CDR3 coding DNA: TGCAGCGTTCAGGTGTTAAAGAATTCACCCCTCCACTTT. It is translated as CSVQVLKNSPLHF.

The rearrangement links TRBV30 to TRBJ2-7, with 7 bases aligning to TRBD1. Germline values: CDR1 GTSNPN, CDR2 SVGIG (reference sequence). V was pared by 3 bases and J by 3 bases, with 14 bases of the junction left unmatched. CDR3 length equals 16 residues. The DNA of the CDR3 is TGTGCCTGGAGCTGGGCTCGGGACAGCGGCATCTACGAGCAGTACTTC. Encoded protein: CAWSWARDSGIYEQYF.

The table lists this clone with a count of one. The V call is TRBV5-1, the J call TRBJ2-7; D is undetermined. This CDR3 region has 14 residues. Trimming removed 1 base at V and 5 bases at J, with 13 bases between. Germline V gene data show CDR1 as SGHRS and CDR2 as YFSETQ. The CDR3 DNA reads as TGCGCCAGCAGCTTGCAGTCTGGCTTGGACGAGCAGTACTTC. It codes for CASSLQSGLDEQYF. The full variable domain, in which reference TRBV5-1 and TRBJ2-7 provide the parts outside the CDR3, is KAGVTQTPRYLIKTRGQQVTLSCSPISGHRSVSWYQQTPGQGLQFLFEYFSETQRNKGNFPGRFSGRQFSNSRSEMNVSTLELGDSALYLCASSLQSGLDEQYFGPGTRLTVT.

This clone showed up just a few times. The genes are TRBV6-4 and TRBJ1-1, with TRBD1 identical over 9 bases. The CDR3 consists of 14 residues. V lost 0 bases, J lost 5 bases, and 1 base stayed unmatched. Germline V gene sequence: CDR1 MRHNA, CDR2 SNTAGT. CDR3: CASSDSDRGTEAFF. In DNA form, the CDR3 reads TGTGCCAGCAGTGACTCAGACAGGGGGACTGAAGCTTTCTTT.

This clone was counted a few times. The chain is built from TRBV7-2 and TRBJ1-1, with 9 positions matching TRBD1. The CDR3 is 14 residues long. The V gene end was trimmed by 5 bases and the J gene end by 4 bases; junction bases not matched to a gene: 5. Germline CDR1 and CDR2: SGHTA and FQGNSA. CDR3 coding DNA: TGTGCCAGCAGCCCCGACAGGGGGGTCACTGAAGCTTTCTTT. It encodes CASSPDRGVTEAFF.

The V call is TRBV27, the J call TRBJ2-7; TRBD2 agrees at 11 bases. This CDR3 has 15 residues. V lost 4 bases to trimming and J lost 4 bases; unmatched junction nucleotides: 6. Per germline, CDR1 MNHEY and CDR2 SMNVEV (reference sequence). CDR3 DNA: TGTGCCAGCAGTTGGACTAGCGGGTCCCAATACGAGCAGTACTTC. Its protein is CASSWTSGSQYEQYF.

The chain recombines TRBV7-2 with TRBJ2-1; 8 positions match TRBD2. Trimming took 4 bases from V and 0 from J; bases not matched to a gene: 5. This CDR3 contains 16 residues. Germline-derived CDR1 and CDR2 are SGHTA and FQGNSA. The CDR3 coding sequence is TGTGCCAGCAGCTCTGTAGCGGGGAGCTCCTACAATGAGCAGTTCTTC. Translated: CASSSVAGSSYNEQFF.

This chain uses TRBV6-5 with TRBJ2-3, with TRBD2 matching over 9 bases. The junction had 6 bases not matched to a gene; V was cut back by 5 bases and J by 6 bases. The CDR3 consists of 14 residues. Germline V gene data show CDR1 as MNHEY and CDR2 as SVGAGI. CDR3 residues: CASSPGTSSDTQYF. In DNA, the CDR3 is TGTGCCAGCAGTCCCGGGACTAGCTCCGATACGCAGTATTTT.

The chain recombines TRBV28 with TRBJ1-1; 7 bases map to TRBD1. Germline V gene sequence: CDR1 MDHEN, CDR2 SYDVKM. This CDR3 has 16 amino acids. J lost 7 bases, V lost 3 bases, and 14 bases had no gene match. In DNA, the CDR3 is TGTGCCAGCAGTTTCCCGAACTTACGACAGGGTATTGAAGCTTTCTTT. Amino acid sequence: CASSFPNLRQGIEAFF.